This is a list of T cell receptor beta chains from one sample in a study of blood T cell repertoires in COVID-19. The protocol was immunoSEQ multiplex PCR, while the TCRdb copy is restricted to in-frame clones and leaves out a portion. The sample has roughly 200,000 clones, approximately 81% seen once. Source material: peripheral blood. Source of these receptors: a woman of 80 years or more with acute or convalescent COVID-19. Each CDR3 is given with its conserved first and last residue. A D gene is named only where the DNA matches it firmly. Clone size is given for some rows only: seen once, a few or many times, or a class if the clone is expanded.

d_gene	v_gene	abundance	j_gene	CDR3nt	CDR3aa
NA	TRBV28	once	TRBJ2-5	TGTGCCAGCAGAGACGGAGGGTCAGAGACCCAGTACTTC	CASRDGGSETQYF
NA	TRBV9	NA	TRBJ2-5	TGTGCCAGCAGCCCGACAATCGCTGGGTCCCAAGAGACCCAGTACTTC	CASSPTIAGSQETQYF
NA	TRBV28	NA	TRBJ1-6	TGTGCCAGCAGTACCCCGGCGTCGGGGAATTCACCCCTCCACTTT	CASSTPASGNSPLHF
NA	TRBV30	NA	TRBJ1-3	TGTGCCTGGAGTGATAAGGGGCACACCATATATTTT	CAWSDKGHTIYF
NA	TRBV3-1/TRBV3-2	NA	TRBJ2-3	TGTGCCAGCAGCCAATTCCCTTGGGGGGCAGATACGCAGTATTTT	CASSQFPWGADTQYF
TRBD2	TRBV4-2	once	TRBJ2-7	TGTGCCAGCAGCCAAGGACCGGGAGGGACCTACGAGCAGTACTTC	CASSQGPGGTYEQYF
TRBD1	TRBV2	NA	TRBJ1-2	TGTGCCAGCAGTGAAAGTCGGACAGGACTTGTTGGCTACACCTTC	CASSESRTGLVGYTF
NA	TRBV12-3/TRBV12-4	NA	TRBJ2-5	TGTGCCAGCAGCCTATCCCAAGAGACCCAGTACTTC	CASSLSQETQYF
TRBD1	TRBV11-2	NA	TRBJ1-4	TGTGCCAGCAGCAACCGGGACAGAAATGAAAAACTGTTTTTT	CASSNRDRNEKLFF
TRBD2	TRBV6-5	NA	TRBJ2-7	TGTGCCAGCCTAGGGAGGGTGAACTCCTACGAGCAGTACTTC	CASLGRVNSYEQYF
TRBD2	TRBV12-5	NA	TRBJ2-5	TGTGCTAGTGGTTTGGTAGCGGCCGGGAGGCAAGAGACCCAGTACTTC	CASGLVAAGRQETQYF
TRBD1	TRBV7-3	once	TRBJ1-2	TGTGCCAGCAGCGAGGGACAGGGCCATGGCTACACCTTC	CASSEGQGHGYTF
NA	TRBV5-1	NA	TRBJ2-2	TGCGCCAGCAGCTTGTTCGGTCGGGCCGGGGAGCTGTTTTTT	CASSLFGRAGELFF
NA	TRBV29-1	NA	TRBJ1-2	TGCAGCGTTGGCAGGGGATCGGCGGGCTACACCTTC	CSVGRGSAGYTF
TRBD2	TRBV9	NA	TRBJ2-3	TGTGCCAGCAGCCCGTTCGACGGGAGGGCCAGCACAGATACGCAGTATTTT	CASSPFDGRASTDTQYF
TRBD1	TRBV28	NA	TRBJ1-5	TGTGCCAGCAGTACGGGACAGGGGGTTCTCAAGCCCCAGCATTTT	CASSTGQGVLKPQHF
NA	TRBV3-1/TRBV3-2	NA	TRBJ2-7	TGTGCCAGCAGCGCGGTCTCCGGCTCCTACGAGCAGTACTTC	CASSAVSGSYEQYF
NA	TRBV27	few	TRBJ2-6	TGTGCCAGCAGTTTACGGGACTCCGGGGCCAACGTCCTGACTTTC	CASSLRDSGANVLTF
NA	TRBV6-2/TRBV6-3	NA	TRBJ2-1	TGTGCCAGCAGTCAGACCTACAATGAGCAGTTCTTC	CASSQTYNEQFF
NA	TRBV18	NA	TRBJ1-1	TGTGCCAGCTCACTGGCGACTATCTTTATGAACACTGAAGCTTTCTTT	CASSLATIFMNTEAFF
TRBD1	TRBV5-1	NA	TRBJ1-1	TGCGCCAGCAGCTTGGTTGGACAGGGGATCGGCACTGAAGCTTTCTTT	CASSLVGQGIGTEAFF
TRBD1	TRBV6-1	NA	TRBJ2-7	TGTGCCAGCAGTGTGTCGCCGGGACAGTTGGCGTACGAGCAGTACTTC	CASSVSPGQLAYEQYF
NA	TRBV6-2/TRBV6-3	NA	TRBJ1-5	TGTGCCAGCAGCCAGGGGTTAAGAGCCCAGCATTTT	CASSQGLRAQHF
NA	TRBV9	NA	TRBJ2-2	TGTGCCAGCAGCGTAGTGAGCGCCGGGGAGCTGTTTTTT	CASSVVSAGELFF
NA	TRBV18	once	TRBJ1-3	TGTGCCAGCTCACCGGGGCAGATCAACTCTGGAAACACCATATATTTT	CASSPGQINSGNTIYF
NA	TRBV28	NA	TRBJ1-5	TGTGCCAGCAGTCCCACCCACAGGGGCAATCAGCCCCAGCATTTT	CASSPTHRGNQPQHF
NA	TRBV7-2	NA	TRBJ1-2	TGTGCCAGCAGTCAACAGACTAACTATGGCTACACCTTC	CASSQQTNYGYTF
NA	TRBV30	NA	TRBJ2-7	TGTGCCTGGCAGGGGTACGGATCCTCCTACGAGCAGTACTTC	CAWQGYGSSYEQYF
NA	TRBV12-3/TRBV12-4	NA	TRBJ1-1	TGTGCCAGCAGTTTAGCGAGCACTGAAGCTTTCTTT	CASSLASTEAFF
NA	TRBV7-2	NA	TRBJ1-2	TGTGCCAGCAGCCATCAGTGGGGCGCGTCGGGCTACACCTTC	CASSHQWGASGYTF
TRBD1	TRBV7-9	NA	TRBJ2-5	TGTGCCAGCAGCTTGGGACAGGGGGGGACCCAGTACTTC	CASSLGQGGTQYF
TRBD1	TRBV6-5	NA	TRBJ1-2	TGTGCCAGTTCCGGGACAGACGTCGTGAAAACCTTC	CASSGTDVVKTF
TRBD2	TRBV13	NA	TRBJ2-5	TGTGCCAGCCAACCTCGGCCCCTAGCGGGAAATGCGGAGACCCAGTACTTC	CASQPRPLAGNAETQYF
NA	TRBV5-1	NA	TRBJ1-5	TGCGCCAGCAGCTTGCAGGGGCTGGGTCAGCCCCAGCATTTT	CASSLQGLGQPQHF
TRBD2	TRBV6-5	NA	TRBJ2-7	TGTGCCAGTAAAAGACTAGCGGACCCCCTGGAGCAGTACTTC	CASKRLADPLEQYF
NA	TRBV6-5	NA	TRBJ1-1	TGTGCCAGCACCCAGCCAGGGGCCAAGAACACTGAAGCTTTCTTT	CASTQPGAKNTEAFF
NA	TRBV20-1	NA	TRBJ1-2	TGCAGTGCTAGTGTCCAGACTAACTATGGCTACACCTTC	CSASVQTNYGYTF
TRBD1	TRBV6-1	NA	TRBJ1-5	TGTGCCAGCAGTGAAAGGCGACAGGGGGTTCAGCCCCAGCATTTT	CASSERRQGVQPQHF
TRBD2	TRBV24-1	NA	TRBJ2-5	TGTGCCACCAGTGAGACTAGCGGGATAGATACATCTCACCAAGAGACCCAGTACTTC	CATSETSGIDTSHQETQYF
NA	TRBV5-1	NA	TRBJ2-3	TGCGCCAGCAGCTTGACGTTTAGCACCCAGAGCACAGATACGCAGTATTTT	CASSLTFSTQSTDTQYF
NA	TRBV20-1	NA	TRBJ1-1	TGCAGTGCTAGTGGGTTGGGCAGCTACACTGAAGCTTTCTTT	CSASGLGSYTEAFF
NA	TRBV18	NA	TRBJ2-5	TGTGCCAGCTCACCCAAAATGCAAGAGACCCAGTACTTC	CASSPKMQETQYF
NA	TRBV28	NA	TRBJ1-3	TGTGCCAGCAGCTCGACAGCGCACTCTGGAAACACCATATATTTT	CASSSTAHSGNTIYF
NA	TRBV29-1	NA	TRBJ2-5	TGCAGCGTCTTTCAGGGATCCTACGACGTTCACGAGACCCAGTACTTC	CSVFQGSYDVHETQYF
NA	TRBV11-2	NA	TRBJ2-3	TGTGCCAGCAGCTTAGCGGGAGCAGATACGCAGTATTTT	CASSLAGADTQYF
NA	TRBV6-5	NA	TRBJ2-7	TGTGCCAGCCGCAGGGGCTACGAGCAGTACTTC	CASRRGYEQYF
NA	TRBV5-1	NA	TRBJ2-2	TGCGCCAGCAGCCTTGGGGGGTTAACCGGGGAGCTGTTTTTT	CASSLGGLTGELFF
TRBD2	TRBV2	NA	TRBJ2-3	TGTGCCAGCAGTAGACTAGCGGGAAGCAAAAACACAGATACGCAGTATTTT	CASSRLAGSKNTDTQYF
TRBD2	TRBV10-1	NA	TRBJ2-7	TGCGCCAGCAGTGATAGCGGGAGCTCCTACGAGCAGTACTTC	CASSDSGSSYEQYF
NA	TRBV11-2	NA	TRBJ2-4	TGTGCCAGCAGCCTACAAAACATTCAGTACTTC	CASSLQNIQYF
NA	TRBV9	NA	TRBJ1-5	TGTGCCAGCAGCGTAGAAAGACGGGAGAATCAGCCCCAGCATTTT	CASSVERRENQPQHF
TRBD1	TRBV29-1	NA	TRBJ1-1	TGCAGCGTTCGACAGGGCTTCTCAACTGAAGCTTTCTTT	CSVRQGFSTEAFF
TRBD1	TRBV4-1	once	TRBJ2-1	TGCGCCAGCAGCCACCCGACAGGGAATGCTGATGAGCAGTTCTTC	CASSHPTGNADEQFF
NA	TRBV28	NA	TRBJ1-5	TGTGCCAGCAGTTTGGGGGGGGGCGGAAGCAATCAGCCCCAGCATTTT	CASSLGGGGSNQPQHF
TRBD1	TRBV19	NA	TRBJ1-2	TGTGCCAGTAGTATCGGGGGACAGCAAAATAACTATGGCTACACCTTC	CASSIGGQQNNYGYTF
NA	TRBV5-6	few	TRBJ1-4	TGTGCCAGCAGCTTGGAGTCAGGGCGGCGACTGTTTTTT	CASSLESGRRLFF
NA	TRBV28	NA	TRBJ1-5	TGTGCCAGCATGTTTACGGATCAGCCCCAGCATTTT	CASMFTDQPQHF
TRBD2	TRBV4-3	NA	TRBJ2-7	TGCGCCAGCAGCCAAGGTGGCGGGAGGAACTACGAGCAGTACTTC	CASSQGGGRNYEQYF
NA	TRBV7-9	NA	TRBJ2-1	TGTGCCAGCACGGACGGGAGAGGGCAGTTCTTC	CASTDGRGQFF